These 28 T cell receptor beta chains came from one sample sequenced in a study of T cell responses to AZD1222 COVID-19 vaccine. TCRdb's copy holds only in-frame clones and misses some; the assay was immunoSEQ multiplex PCR. This repertoire shows about 160,000 clones, more than 70% found once; its top ten account for around 5.9%. Sequencing used peripheral blood, obtained on day 0 of AZD1222 vaccination. The receptors were sampled from an adult in good health.

The V and J genes are TRBV6-5 and TRBJ2-1; D assignment may be TRBD1 or TRBD2 (6 bases each). Per the germline V gene, CDR1 is MNHEY and CDR2 is SVGAGI. The length of the CDR3 is 16 residues. V lost 1 base and J 8 bases, leaving 18 bases between the germline ends. The CDR3 spells CASSYFGGGPMDEQFF. CDR3 nucleotides: TGTGCCAGCAGTTACTTTGGAGGGGGGCCTATGGATGAGCAGTTCTTC.

This CDR3 is CASSTYGRGNTEAFF. The CDR3 DNA is TGTGCCAGCAGCACCTACGGACGGGGAAACACTGAAGCTTTCTTT. The chain links TRBV7-2 to TRBJ1-1; D remains unclear. The V and J ends lost 5 bases and 2 bases respectively, with 15 bases between them. The CDR3 runs to 15 residues. The germline V gene has CDR1 SGHTA and CDR2 FQGNSA.

This sequence joins TRBV9 and TRBJ2-3; D is undetermined. CDR1 and CDR2 (germline): SGDLS, YYNGEE. The CDR3 runs to 15 residues. Trimming pared 1 base from V and 2 bases from J, leaving 11 bases between. As DNA, the CDR3 is TGTGCCAGCAGCGTAACAAGTCTTAACACAGATACGCAGTATTTT. This encodes CASSVTSLNTDTQYF.

V usage is TRBV28 and J usage is TRBJ1-4; the D gene is possibly TRBD1 (5 bases). The V gene's germline CDR1 is MDHEN and CDR2 SYDVKM. Trimming left V 8 bases short and J 7 bases short, with 11 bases between. This CDR3 has 12 residues. The CDR3 protein is CASLGESEKLFF. The CDR3 DNA sequence: TGTGCCAGCCTGGGGGAGAGTGAAAAACTGTTTTTT.

The chain carries TRBV6-5 and TRBJ1-2, with 7 bases lining up with TRBD1. Germline V lookup: CDR1 MNHEY, CDR2 SVGAGI. The length of the CDR3 is 13 residues. V lost 7 bases, J lost 2 bases, and 4 bases stayed unmatched. The CDR3 here is CASNPGGNYGYTF. The CDR3 DNA follows: TGTGCCAGCAACCCAGGGGGGAACTATGGCTACACCTTC.

The chain links TRBV2 to TRBJ1-5, with D possibly TRBD1 on 6 matching bases. CDR3 length: 13 residues. Germline CDR1 and CDR2: SNHLY and FYNNEI. Trimming left V 10 bases short and J 2 bases short, with 12 bases between. The CDR3 protein is CATQPGGNQPQHF. CDR3 bases: TGTGCCACCCAACCAGGGGGCAATCAGCCCCAGCATTTT.

The chain links TRBV6-4 to TRBJ2-7; tentatively, D is TRBD1 (6 bases). The V end was cut by 2 bases, the J end by 4 bases, with 15 bases between. The germline gives CDR1 MRHNA, CDR2 SNTAGT. CDR3 length: 15 residues. The CDR3 nucleotides read TGTGCCAGCAGTGACCCCCAGGGGACGTCTTACGAGCAGTACTTC. It translates to CASSDPQGTSYEQYF.

The chain combines TRBV2 with TRBJ1-2; 9 bases line up with TRBD1. The CDR3 runs to 13 residues. Per the germline V gene, CDR1 is SNHLY and CDR2 is FYNNEI. V was pared by 6 bases and J by 8 bases, with 7 bases of the junction left unmatched. CDR3 nucleotides: TGTGCCAGCAGATATGGGACAGGGTGGGGCTACACCTTC. It yields the protein CASRYGTGWGYTF.

V is TRBV9 and J is TRBJ2-7; D possibly corresponds to TRBD2 (6 bases). The CDR3 consists of 15 residues. CDR1 SGDLS and CDR2 YYNGEE come from the germline V gene. The V end was cut by 0 bases, the J end by 0 bases, with 10 bases between. The CDR3 here is CASSVGGDFSYEQYF. The CDR3 DNA is TGTGCCAGCAGCGTAGGCGGGGATTTCTCCTACGAGCAGTACTTC. The full variable domain, its missing parts supplied by reference TRBV9 and TRBJ2-7, is DSGVTQTPKHLITATGQRVTLRCSPRSGDLSVYWYQQSLDQGLQFLIQYYNGEERAKGNILERFSAQQFPDLHSELNLSSLELGDSALYFCASSVGGDFSYEQYFGPGTRLTVT.

V usage is TRBV6-2 or TRBV6-3 and J usage is TRBJ1-2; maybe TRBD1 (6 bases). V gave up 2 bases and J gave up 4 bases, with 11 bases separating them. The CDR3 extends over 14 amino acids. Germline CDR1 and CDR2: MNHEY and SVGEGT. As DNA, the CDR3 is TGTGCCAGCAGTTACCGACAGGCTTCCTATGGCTACACCTTC. Its translation is CASSYRQASYGYTF.

This rearrangement joins TRBV28 to TRBJ1-4; tentatively, D is TRBD1 (5 bases). V was cut by 6 bases and J by 1 base, with 21 bases left in between. This CDR3 comprises 18 residues. Germline V gene lookup returns CDR1 MDHEN and CDR2 SYDVKM. Here the CDR3 reads CASSPAGTQVGTNEKLFF. CDR3 DNA sequence: TGTGCCAGCAGCCCCGCCGGGACCCAGGTCGGAACTAATGAAAAACTGTTTTTT. Supplemented by reference TRBV28 and TRBJ1-4, the full variable domain reads DVKVTQSSRYLVKRTGEKVFLECVQDMDHENMFWYRQDPGLGLRLIYFSYDVKMKEKGDIPEGYSVSREKKERFSLILESASTNQTSMYLCASSPAGTQVGTNEKLFFGSGTQLSVL.

The V call is TRBV5-4, the J call TRBJ2-7, with TRBD2 matching 10 bases. Per the germline V gene, CDR1 is SGHNT and CDR2 is YYREEE (reference sequence). This CDR3 comprises 15 residues. V gave up 1 base and J gave up 1 base; unmatched junction bases: 2. The CDR3 loop reads CASSLSGRVSYEQYF. Here the CDR3 DNA reads TGTGCCAGCAGCTTGAGCGGGAGGGTTTCCTACGAGCAGTACTTC.

The chain links TRBV9 to TRBJ2-7; 7 nucleotides align to TRBD1. Trimming removed 3 bases from V and 3 bases from J; junction bases left unmatched: 6. Germline CDR1 reads SGDLS; CDR2 reads YYNGEE. The CDR3 is 14 amino acids. The CDR3 region is CASSGTGSGYEQYF. For the CDR3, the DNA is TGTGCCAGCAGCGGGACAGGAAGCGGCTACGAGCAGTACTTC.

This rearrangement joins TRBV7-2 to TRBJ2-1; unclear D gene. Looked up from germline, CDR1 is SGHTA and CDR2 is FQGNSA. The CDR3 covers 12 residues. Trimming removed 1 base from V and 7 bases from J, with 5 bases in between. The CDR3 nucleotides are TGTGCCAGCAGCTTAGGTTGGAATGAGCAGTTCTTC. Translation gives CASSLGWNEQFF.

The genes are TRBV4-2 and TRBJ2-7; D possibly corresponds to TRBD2 (6 bases). This CDR3 spans 18 amino acids. From germline, CDR1 is LGHNA and CDR2 YNFKEQ. Trimming removed 5 bases at V and 2 bases at J, with 25 bases between. CDR3 sequence (DNA): TGTGCCAGCAGCGAAGTATACCAACGAGGGGACTTCGCCTACGAGCAGTACTTC. It is translated as CASSEVYQRGDFAYEQYF.

The chain recombines TRBV7-9 with TRBJ2-3; 7 positions match TRBD2. J was trimmed by 6 bases and V by 0 bases; bases with no gene match: 9. This CDR3 spans 16 amino acids. From germline, CDR1 is SEHNR and CDR2 FQNEAQ (reference sequence). CDR3 in DNA: TGTGCCAGCAGCTTAGCGCCGTCTAGCGGTAGGGATACGCAGTATTTT. Translating gives CASSLAPSSGRDTQYF.

On this clone: Other nucleotide sequences from this sample produce the same CDR3. This chain links TRBV5-1 with TRBJ2-1, with 7 bases fitting TRBD2. Trimming cost V 3 bases and J 0 bases; bases outside gene matches: 3. This CDR3 is built from 15 residues. CDR1 is SGHRS and CDR2 is YFSETQ in the germline V gene. The CDR3 nucleotides are TGCGCCAGCAGCTCGGGAGGTACCTCCTACAATGAGCAGTTCTTC. Its translation: CASSSGGTSYNEQFF. The variable domain in full, completed from reference TRBV5-1 and TRBJ2-1, reads KAGVTQTPRYLIKTRGQQVTLSCSPISGHRSVSWYQQTPGQGLQFLFEYFSETQRNKGNFPGRFSGRQFSNSRSEMNVSTLELGDSALYLCASSSGGTSYNEQFFGPGTRLTVL.

This rearrangement joins TRBV7-8 to TRBJ2-7; TRBD1 matches at 8 bases. CDR1 is SGHVS, CDR2 FQNEAQ, per germline. J gave up 7 bases and V 5 bases, and 7 bases lay outside the gene matches. This CDR3 is 13 amino acids long. For the CDR3, the DNA is TGTGCCAGCAGCCCGGACAGGGAGAATGAGCAGTACTTC. This translates into CASSPDRENEQYF.

This chain uses TRBV11-3 with TRBJ2-7; 9 nucleotides align to TRBD1. CDR1 and CDR2 from the germline V gene are SGHNT and YENEEA. This CDR3 is 15 amino acids long. The V gene end was trimmed by 5 bases and the J gene end by 3 bases; junction bases not matched to a gene: 8. This CDR3 is CASSQGAGQGYEQYF. CDR3 DNA sequence: TGTGCCAGCAGCCAGGGTGCGGGACAGGGCTACGAGCAGTACTTC.

The chain is built from TRBV7-2 and TRBJ2-7; 7 bases agree with TRBD1. The V and J ends lost 7 bases and 4 bases, in that order; junction bases with no gene match: 10. In germline, CDR1 is SGHTA, CDR2 FQGNSA. CDR3 size: 14 residues. The CDR3, as DNA: TGTGCCAGCACCACGGCTACAGGGGTGTACGAGCAGTACTTC. Translated: CASTTATGVYEQYF.

The J gene is TRBJ2-7, the V gene TRBV5-3; D is unclear. TRBV5-3 is an open reading frame, and its role is uncertain. CDR3 length equals 12 residues. Trimming took off 4 bases at V and 0 bases at J, with 5 bases between the two ends. The CDR3 DNA follows: TGTGCCAGAAGCGCCAGCTCCTACGAGCAGTACTTC. Its protein product is CARSASSYEQYF.

This chain connects TRBV7-2 to TRBJ1-1; 8 nucleotides line up with TRBD1. Germline loops: CDR1 SGHTA, CDR2 FQGNSA. V shed 3 bases, J shed 10 bases, and the junction held 10 bases outside the gene matches. CDR3 length equals 14 residues. CDR3 in amino acids: CASSFVAGGSRAFF. In DNA, the CDR3 is TGTGCCAGCAGCTTTGTGGCAGGGGGCTCTCGAGCTTTCTTT.

This chain joins TRBV28 and TRBJ2-3, with 13 bases aligning to TRBD2. The germline V gene has CDR1 MDHEN and CDR2 SYDVKM. The CDR3 length is 18 residues. V shed 3 bases and J 3 bases; nucleotides not matched to a gene: 9. The CDR3 nucleotides are TGTGCCAGCAGTTTCACTAGCGGGAGGGCCGGTCGGACAGATACGCAGTATTTT. Translating gives CASSFTSGRAGRTDTQYF.

This chain connects TRBV5-1 to TRBJ2-1, with D possibly being TRBD1 or TRBD2 (5 bases each). CDR1 and CDR2 (germline): SGHRS, YFSETQ. CDR3 length: 15 residues. The V gene lost 4 bases and the J gene lost 0 bases, with 11 bases spanning the gap. As DNA, the CDR3 is TGCGCCAGCAGCCCCGCAGGGAGCTCCTACAATGAGCAGTTCTTC. This codes for CASSPAGSSYNEQFF.

The V call is TRBV18, the J call TRBJ2-7, with 9 bases identical to TRBD2. The CDR3 consists of 15 residues. CDR1 is KGHSH and CDR2 is LQKENI in the germline V gene. J gave up 2 bases and V 0 bases, and 2 bases lay outside the gene matches. The CDR3 here is CASSPPLAGTYEQYF. The CDR3 coding sequence is TGTGCCAGCTCACCACCCCTAGCGGGGACCTACGAGCAGTACTTC.

The chain links TRBV14 to TRBJ2-2, with a weak D call TRBD1 (6 bases). V was clipped by 5 bases and J by 1 base, with 11 bases between them. Germline lookup yields CDR1 SGHDN and CDR2 FVKESK. The CDR3 length is 15 residues. The CDR3 is CASSTTGRNTGELFF. CDR3 nucleotides: TGTGCCAGCAGCACCACAGGGCGGAACACCGGGGAGCTGTTTTTT.

The chain uses TRBV29-1 and TRBJ2-7, with a possible D match to TRBD1 (6 bases). CDR3 size: 12 residues. V lost 6 bases, J lost 2 bases, and 11 bases lay in between. In germline, CDR1 is SQVTM, CDR2 ANQGSEA. The CDR3 DNA follows: TGCAGCGTACAGGGTAACCCCTACGAGCAGTACTTC. Residues: CSVQGNPYEQYF.

The J gene is TRBJ1-1, the V gene TRBV29-1; no definite D call. In germline, CDR1 is SQVTM, CDR2 ANQGSEA. The CDR3 has 11 residues. V lost 6 bases to trimming and J lost 1 base, with 6 bases between them. The CDR3, as DNA: TGCAGCGTGCAACCGAACACTGAAGCTTTCTTT. Translation: CSVQPNTEAFF.